Below, one TCR beta chain is given with its context. Its antigen is unidentified. The PCR ran on 60 Vbeta and 13 Jbeta primers. Sequencing used immunoSEQ multiplex PCR; TCRdb keeps in-frame clones, though not all of them. The sample lists 130,000 or so clones, just under 80% seen once, with around 1.5% in the top ten. This specimen belongs to a study of cytomegalovirus exposure and HLA in healthy donors. Overall study results and limits: TCR beta sequences reportedly predicted the HLA-A and HLA-B alleles of most subjects accurately. A prior analysis recorded that most TCR beta V segments were productive about 87% or about 30% of the time. Analyses of presence and absence presupposed an approximately uniform sequencing depth across donors. By a later analysis, the bulk of CMV-associated TCR beta chains appeared HLA-restricted.

Germline CDR1 reads KGHSH; CDR2 reads LQKENI. Trimming shortened V by 3 bases and J by 6 bases, and 13 bases separated the two germline ends. The CDR3 runs to 14 residues. The rearrangement joins TRBV18 to TRBJ2-3; D may be TRBD2 (6 bases). Sequencing was performed on PBMCs. This TCR derives from a woman aged 18-30 years in good health and CMV-seronegative. This CDR3 is CASSPGIAADTQYF. DNA for the CDR3: TGTGCCAGCTCACCCGGGATAGCGGCGGATACGCAGTATTTT.